The clone carrying this T cell receptor (beta chain) was seen a single time. This sample is part of a study of blood T cell repertoires in COVID-19. About the study: The United States, Italy and Spain supplied acute and convalescent COVID-19 samples. The cDNA or gDNA used as material had been derived from T cells, B-cell-depleted T cells, or PBMCs.

V gave up 4 bases and J gave up 4 bases; unmatched junction bases: 6. Germline values: CDR1 MNHEY, CDR2 SVGEGT. The CDR3 covers 16 residues. Per the authors' pipeline: Amplification of reference gene primers provided the estimated nucleated cell counts. The data were produced by immunoSEQ multiplex PCR, yet TCRdb's version contains in-frame clones alone and is incomplete. V, J and clone size are taken as reported in that table, and D and trimming were inferred from the DNA itself. Found here are more than 110,000 clones, 75% to 90% of them singletons; the top ten hold just under 3%. V and J are TRBV6-2 or TRBV6-3 and TRBJ2-3; 12 bases align to TRBD2. Sequenced sample: peripheral blood. The sequence was collected from a man in his sixties with active or convalescent COVID-19. The CDR3 loop reads CASSSGLAGFADTQYF. The CDR3 DNA reads TGTGCCAGCAGTTCTGGACTAGCGGGGTTCGCAGATACGCAGTATTTT.